Each of the 20 T cell receptor beta chains below was sequenced from the same sample in a study of early T cells in non-severe SARS-CoV-2 infection. TCRdb processed the 5' RACE reads anew with MiXCR; each CDR3 protein has one entry. The profile covers approximately 37,000 distinct CDR3 sequences, with 4.7% appearing a single time and around 4.5% taken by the ten largest. The sample comprised whole blood. Every receptor here comes from an adult who was a healthcare worker with PCR-confirmed SARS-CoV-2 infection or an uninfected control (not recorded which).

This clonotype has only a few counts. The chain combines TRBV10-3 with TRBJ2-7; unclear D gene. The germline V gene has CDR1 ENHRY and CDR2 SYGVKD. The CDR3 is made up of 15 amino acids. V was trimmed by 2 bases and J by 6 bases, leaving 17 bases between them. CDR3 in DNA: TGTGCCATCAGTGAGGCCATGGCGTCCCTCTCCGAGCAGTACTTC. Translation gives CAISEAMASLSEQYF.

This clonotype was recorded many times. The chain couples TRBV2 to TRBJ2-6, with D uncertain. V lost 8 bases, J lost 2 bases, and 10 bases lay in between. Germline V gene lookup returns CDR1 SNHLY and CDR2 FYNNEI. The CDR3 length is 14 residues. CDR3 coding DNA: TGTGCCAGCCCTCCCACTCCTGGGGCCAACGTCCTGACTTTC. This encodes CASPPTPGANVLTF. Based on the CDR3 plus reference TRBV2 and TRBJ2-6, the full variable domain is EPEVTQTPSHQVTQMGQEVILRCVPISNHLYFYWYRQILGQKVEFLVSFYNNEISEKSEIFDDQFSVERPDGSNFTLKIRSTKLEDSAMYFCASPPTPGANVLTFGAGSRLTVL.

This clonotype has ten or more counts. V usage is TRBV12-3 or TRBV12-4 and J usage is TRBJ1-4; D gene uncertain. V lost 6 bases, J lost 7 bases, and 9 bases lay in between. This CDR3 region has 12 residues. For the CDR3, the DNA is TGTGCCAGCAGCGTCTCAACTGAAAAACTGTTTTTT. Amino acid sequence: CASSVSTEKLFF.

This clonotype was seen only a few times. The genes are TRBV7-9 and TRBJ2-2; D unclear. This CDR3 spans 12 amino acids. Germline CDR1 reads SEHNR; CDR2 reads FQNEAQ (reference sequence). Trimming took off 7 bases at V and 4 bases at J, with 7 bases between the two ends. The CDR3 loop is CASNGVTGELFF. CDR3 sequence (DNA): TGTGCCAGCAACGGCGTCACCGGGGAGCTGTTTTTT.

This clonotype was seen repeatedly, ten times or more. V and J are TRBV7-3 and TRBJ2-1; D tentatively fits TRBD1 or TRBD2 (5 bases each). V dropped 6 bases and J dropped 9 bases, with 15 bases sitting between them. Germline V gene sequence: CDR1 SGHTA, CDR2 FQGTGA. This CDR3 spans 13 amino acids. The CDR3 spells CASSLIAGTEQFF. The CDR3 DNA is TGTGCCAGCAGTCTTATCGCAGGGACTGAGCAGTTCTTC.

A few counts support this clonotype. The chain carries TRBV7-3 and TRBJ2-5, with 7 bases matching TRBD2. Germline V CDR1 and CDR2: SGHTA, FQGTGA. This CDR3 has 15 amino acids. Losses at the gene ends were 2 bases for V and 5 bases for J; bases not matched to a gene: 8. The CDR3 loop is CASSLGGSDGETQYF. CDR3 in DNA: TGTGCCAGCAGCTTAGGCGGGAGTGATGGGGAGACCCAGTACTTC.

This clonotype was recorded at least ten times. CDR3 in amino acids: CSAPRRGANTGELFF. The CDR3 nucleotides are TGCAGTGCTCCACGTCGCGGCGCGAACACCGGGGAGCTGTTTTTT. This chain uses TRBV20-1 with TRBJ2-2, with D hard to call. The germline V gene encodes CDR1 DFQATT and CDR2 SNEGSKA (reference sequence). Deletions cut 5 bases from V and 0 bases from J, with 13 bases between. This CDR3 region has 15 residues.

This clonotype was seen at least ten times. V usage is TRBV12-3 or TRBV12-4 and J usage is TRBJ1-5; D gene ambiguous. This CDR3 is 14 amino acids long. V shed 1 base and J shed 5 bases, with 9 bases lying between them. Written as DNA, the CDR3 is TGTGCCAGCAGTTTAGGGGGTTATTATCAGCCCCAGCATTTT. This sequence encodes CASSLGGYYQPQHF.

About this clonotype itself: This may be a read error, as it is one base from a much larger clone. The chain joins TRBV5-1 to TRBJ2-5; TRBD2 agrees at 13 bases. The CDR3 runs to 18 residues. V was pared by 0 bases and J by 4 bases, with 9 bases of the junction left unmatched. The germline gives CDR1 SGHRS, CDR2 YFSETQ. For the CDR3, the DNA is TGCGCCAGCAGCTTGGGACTAGCGGGGGGCCAAAGAAGAGAGACCCAGTACTTC. It encodes CASSLGLAGGQRRETQYF.

This clonotype was detected a few times. J is TRBJ1-2 and V is TRBV6-6; maybe TRBD1 (6 bases). The CDR3 length is 16 residues. Germline V gene data show CDR1 as MNHNY and CDR2 as SVGAGI (reference sequence). The V end was cut by 0 bases, the J end by 0 bases, with 11 bases between. In DNA, the CDR3 is TGTGCCAGCAGTTACTCAGGACAGCGAGCTAACTATGGCTACACCTTC. Encoded protein: CASSYSGQRANYGYTF.

This clonotype was seen at least ten times. The chain joins TRBV7-6 to TRBJ2-3; 7 bases are a match to TRBD2. Germline assignment: CDR1 SGHVS and CDR2 FNYEAQ. The J segment lost 6 bases and the V segment lost 3 bases, leaving 9 bases of the junction unmatched. This CDR3 spans 15 amino acids. This CDR3 reads CASSFRAGEADTQYF. The DNA of the CDR3 is TGTGCCAGCAGCTTCAGGGCGGGAGAGGCGGATACGCAGTATTTT.

The sample holds many counts of this clonotype. The chain couples TRBV7-2 to TRBJ1-4; no clear D. Trimming pared 1 base from V and 1 base from J, leaving 4 bases between. Looked up from germline, CDR1 is SGHTA and CDR2 is FQGNSA. The CDR3 totals 14 residues. The CDR3 here is CASSLGRTNEKLFF. CDR3 DNA: TGTGCCAGCAGCTTAGGCAGAACTAATGAAAAACTGTTTTTT.

This clonotype has a handful of counts. The V and J genes are TRBV10-2 and TRBJ1-2, with TRBD1 identical over 7 bases. The CDR3 length is 15 residues. After removal of 3 bases from V and 8 bases from J, the junction contained 12 bases not matched to a gene. Germline-derived CDR1 and CDR2 are WSHSY and SAAADI. CDR3 in amino acids: CASSDRPEGAQGYTF. The CDR3 DNA sequence: TGCGCCAGCAGTGATCGTCCCGAGGGGGCGCAGGGCTACACCTTC.

This clonotype was seen only a few times. The rearrangement links TRBV5-6 to TRBJ2-3; tentative D call: TRBD1 (6 bases). The CDR3 covers 14 residues. The germline V gene encodes CDR1 SGHDT and CDR2 YYEEEE. Trimming left V 4 bases short and J 2 bases short, with 11 bases between. The CDR3, as DNA: TGTGCCAGCAGCCCGGACAGTAACACAGATACGCAGTATTTT. It specifies CASSPDSNTDTQYF.

This clonotype was seen a few times. The genes are TRBV4-1 and TRBJ1-1; 11 bases line up with TRBD1. After removal of 0 bases from V and 6 bases from J, the junction contained 6 bases not matched to a gene. This CDR3 contains 16 residues. Germline V gene lookup returns CDR1 MGHRA and CDR2 YSYEKL. The CDR3 region is CASSQDGQGARAEAFF. CDR3 DNA sequence: TGCGCCAGCAGCCAAGATGGACAGGGGGCTAGGGCTGAAGCTTTCTTT.

This clonotype is medium-sized within its sample. This chain uses TRBV5-1 with TRBJ2-7, with D possibly being TRBD1 or TRBD2 (5 bases each). The CDR3 spans 14 residues. Germline CDR1 SGHRS, CDR2 YFSETQ. V lost 1 base, J lost 4 bases, and 12 bases lay in between. The CDR3 nucleotides are TGCGCCAGCAGCTTGACTGACGGGACGTACGAGCAGTACTTC. Translated, it gives CASSLTDGTYEQYF.

DNA of the CDR3: TGCAGTGCTTCCACCCCGGGACTAGAAGGTGAGCAGTTCTTC. Its translation is CSASTPGLEGEQFF. The chain links TRBV20-1 to TRBJ2-1; TRBD2 matches 8 bases. The J segment lost 9 bases and the V segment lost 5 bases, leaving 12 bases of the junction unmatched. In germline, CDR1 is DFQATT, CDR2 SNEGSKA (reference sequence). The CDR3 covers 14 residues.

This clonotype was recorded many times. The V gene is TRBV5-1, the J gene TRBJ1-2; possible D gene TRBD1, 5 bases. V lost 4 bases to trimming and J lost 2 bases, with 12 bases between them. Looked up from germline, CDR1 is SGHRS and CDR2 is YFSETQ. This CDR3 has 14 residues. The CDR3: CASSVGGTNYGYTF. CDR3 in DNA: TGCGCCAGCAGCGTAGGCGGGACGAACTATGGCTACACCTTC.

V gene TRBV12-3 or TRBV12-4 combines with J gene TRBJ1-2; weak D call: TRBD1 (5 bases). CDR3 size: 18 residues. With 6 bases removed from V and 0 bases from J, the gap between germline ends came to 23 bases. CDR3 coding DNA: TGTGCCAGCAGCCCCCGGGAAGACAGTTCTCAAGCTAACTATGGCTACACCTTC. This gives the protein CASSPREDSSQANYGYTF.

This clonotype was seen ten or more times. The rearrangement links TRBV11-2 to TRBJ2-3, with a possible D match to TRBD2 (5 bases). There are 16 residues in the CDR3. CDR1 SGHAT and CDR2 FQNNGV come from the germline V gene. V was trimmed by 3 bases and J by 4 bases, leaving 17 bases between them. The CDR3 region is CASSLMELASPDTQYF. CDR3 in DNA: TGTGCCAGCAGCTTGATGGAGCTCGCTAGCCCAGATACGCAGTATTTT.